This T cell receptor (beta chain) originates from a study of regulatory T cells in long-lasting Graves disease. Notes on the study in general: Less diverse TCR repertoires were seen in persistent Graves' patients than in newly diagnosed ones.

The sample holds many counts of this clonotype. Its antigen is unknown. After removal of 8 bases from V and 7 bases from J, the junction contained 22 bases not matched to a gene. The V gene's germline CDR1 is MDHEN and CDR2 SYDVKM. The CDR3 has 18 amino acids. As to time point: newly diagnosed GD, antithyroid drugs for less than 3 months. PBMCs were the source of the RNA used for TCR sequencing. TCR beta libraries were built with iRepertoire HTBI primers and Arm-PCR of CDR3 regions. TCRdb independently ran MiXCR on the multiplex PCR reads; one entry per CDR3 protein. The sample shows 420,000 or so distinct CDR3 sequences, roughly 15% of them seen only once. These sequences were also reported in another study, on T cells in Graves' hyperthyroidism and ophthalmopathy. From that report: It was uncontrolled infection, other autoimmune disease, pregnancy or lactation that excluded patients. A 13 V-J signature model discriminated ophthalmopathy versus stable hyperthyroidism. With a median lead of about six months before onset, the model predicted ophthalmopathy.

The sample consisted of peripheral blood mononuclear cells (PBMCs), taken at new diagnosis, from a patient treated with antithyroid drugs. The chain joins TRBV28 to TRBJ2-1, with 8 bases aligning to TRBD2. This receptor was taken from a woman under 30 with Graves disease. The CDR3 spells CASAILGVAGKLANEQFF. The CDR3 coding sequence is TGTGCCAGCGCTATCCTAGGGGTAGCGGGGAAACTTGCGAATGAGCAGTTCTTC.